This entry features one T cell receptor beta chain sequence. This receptor's antigen is unknown. Base qualities are not recorded, but no much larger clone differs from it by a single base. This sample was included in a study of shared clonotypes between healthy human individuals (dated by TCRdb to the early 2020s). Regarding the complete study: The cohort comprised a couple of women and a few men aged 18 to 49 years. To estimate repertoire size and how much clonotypes are shared between individuals, the study performed deep sequencing of blood TCR repertoires from a handful of healthy adults. Libraries were prepared and TCR repertoires were sequenced by different laboratories using diverse techniques, in order to increase sequencing depth and limit assay-specific biases. Leukapheresis yielded between about 0.94 and 8.9 billion PBMCs per donor.

Using the deep immunoSEQ assay, TCR CDR3 regions were amplified from genomic DNA by multiplex PCR. Genomic DNA extracted from each cell subset was distributed evenly over all wells of several immunoSEQ 96-well plates, and each plate served as one replicate. For unsorted PBMC, roughly 0.3 ug genomic DNA, equal to 25,000 to 35,000 T cell genomes, was loaded into each replicate PCR. Ten immunoSEQ deep assay plates were used to sequence unsorted PBMC genomic DNA. The purified libraries were quantified using a Qubit 3.0 fluorometer, sized with a Bioanalyzer 2100, and then quantified again using the KAPA Library Quantification kit. Each immunoSEQ 96-well plate was sequenced on its own single-read 150-cycle Illumina NextSeq 550 flow cell. Concerning the study's data processing: Because the immunoSEQ output held only junctional sequences and lacked quality scores, the filtering could not match the filtering applied to full-length reads. Sequences were annotated with PyIR, a Python wrapper for IgBLAST v1.9, using IMGT germline references to assign V/J genes and CDR3. Reads were removed for weak V/J assignments (E-value above 1e-6), missing CDR3, stop codons, out-of-frame junctions, or ambiguous translated residues. V3J clonotypes were defined as sequences sharing the same inferred V gene, J gene, and CDR3 amino acid sequence. The percentage overlap between two repertoires was calculated by dividing the number of shared unique clonotypes by the size of the smaller repertoire. Three approaches were used to assess repertoire richness: RTK rarefaction, the Chao1 estimator, and Recon v2.1 estimates of unobserved clonotypes. The table was pulled from immuneACCESS by TCRdb, which kept in-frame rearrangements only. Such tables lose some clones; where checked, under half of the loss comes from unresolved V genes, and the rest has no known cause. V and J calls and clone size are given by that table; D and trimming were obtained from the DNA. This sample holds approximately 500,000 clones; around 73% were observed only once. The ten top clones hold more than 10% of the sample.

Here is what the overall study found, with its caveats: Because the study included only a small number of donors, the genetic and exposure-history diversity represented was limited. Based on pairwise subsampling, the degree of clonotype sharing among donors was expected to be affected by sequencing depth. Only blood was sampled, and tissue TCR repertoires likely differ from those in blood.

Donors were healthy HIV-negative adults with no recently reported acute infections or vaccinations. Only Caucasian adults living in Nashville, Tennessee, USA were represented among the donors. For unsorted samples, about 90 million PBMCs were counted and genomic DNA was extracted with the QIAamp DNA Blood Mini kit. After blood collection by leukapheresis, PBMCs were isolated using Ficoll-Histopaque density gradient centrifugation and then cryopreserved in the vapor phase of liquid nitrogen. Cut back by 8 bases and 0 bases, the V and J ends lie 16 bases apart. CDR1 and CDR2 are drawn from the germline V gene (reference sequence): MNHNY, SVGAGI. Inclusive of the bounding cysteine and phenylalanine, the CDR3 is 16 residues long. The read is trimmed to its CDR3 DNA, 48 bases read in frame from base 1.

The specimen was PBMCs. The sequence was collected from a woman in her thirties or forties in good health. Some clones in this sample may be carry-over from other donors' samples. The chain is made from TRBV6-6 and TRBJ2-2; TRBD2 is perhaps the D gene, given 6 matching bases. The DNA sequence is given as TGTGCCAGCCGGGACTTCAGCGCCACGAACACCGGGGAGCTGTTTTTT. Translated, this is CASRDFSATNTGELFF.